These 14 T cell receptor beta chains share one sample of origin, sequenced in a study of neurological immune-mediated disorders. TCRdb redid the calling of the 5' RACE reads with MiXCR, one entry per CDR3 protein. The sample shows tens of thousands of distinct CDR3 sequences, about a sixth of them seen only once. Source material: PBMCs. These receptors all stem from a woman in her forties in good health.

Many counts were recorded for this clonotype. The rearrangement links TRBV4-3 to TRBJ2-4, with D tentatively TRBD1 (5 bases). Deletions cut 3 bases from V and 13 bases from J, with 16 bases between. The length of the CDR3 is 13 residues. In germline, CDR1 is LGHNA, CDR2 YSLEER. CDR3 sequence (DNA): TGCGCCAGCAGCCAGGGAATGACAGATCTCCAGTACTTC. Its protein is CASSQGMTDLQYF.

This clonotype was detected many times. The genes are TRBV2 and TRBJ2-6; a weak D match, TRBD1 (5 bases). Germline values: CDR1 SNHLY, CDR2 FYNNEI. The CDR3 loop spans 19 amino acids. Trimming shortened V by 8 bases and J by 0 bases, and 23 bases separated the two germline ends. Here the CDR3 DNA reads TGTGCCAGCTTGACTCTTCCGGGCCAGGGTGACTCTGGGGCCAACGTCCTGACTTTC. The encoded protein is CASLTLPGQGDSGANVLTF.

Ten or more counts support this clonotype. This chain joins TRBV20-1 and TRBJ2-5; 7 nucleotides agree with TRBD1. The CDR3 is made up of 14 amino acids. Germline CDR1 DFQATT, CDR2 SNEGSKA (reference sequence). V lost 6 bases and J lost 2; bases outside the gene matches: 9. The CDR3 loop reads CSANLLGQQETQYF. Written as DNA, the CDR3 is TGCAGTGCCAACCTGTTGGGACAGCAAGAGACCCAGTACTTC.

V and J are TRBV5-1 and TRBJ2-1, with 11 bases that match TRBD2. CDR3 length: 17 amino acids. The V segment lost 0 bases and the J segment 3 bases; nucleotides outside the gene matches: 5. The germline gives CDR1 SGHRS, CDR2 YFSETQ. The CDR3 nucleotides read TGCGCCAGCAGCTTGGGGCTAGCGGGGGGCAGCTACAATGAGCAGTTCTTC. It translates to CASSLGLAGGSYNEQFF. The whole variable domain, filled in from reference TRBV5-1 and TRBJ2-1, reads KAGVTQTPRYLIKTRGQQVTLSCSPISGHRSVSWYQQTPGQGLQFLFEYFSETQRNKGNFPGRFSGRQFSNSRSEMNVSTLELGDSALYLCASSLGLAGGSYNEQFFGPGTRLTVL.

The table lists this clonotype with many counts. V is TRBV7-3 and J is TRBJ2-1; a possible D gene is TRBD2 (5 bases). Germline V gene sequence: CDR1 SGHTA, CDR2 FQGTGA. The CDR3 is 15 amino acids. The V and J ends lost 1 base and 1 base respectively, with 8 bases between them. The CDR3 nucleotides are TGTGCCAGCAGCTTAAGCGGGCCATCCTACAATGAGCAGTTCTTC. Translating gives CASSLSGPSYNEQFF. Using reference TRBV7-3 and TRBJ2-1 for the parts outside the CDR3, the full variable domain is GAGVSQTPSNKVTEKGKYVELRCDPISGHTALYWYRQSLGQGPEFLIYFQGTGAADDSGLPNDRFFAVRPEGSVSTLKIQRTERGDSAVYLCASSLSGPSYNEQFFGPGTRLTVL.

This clonotype came up many times. The gene calls are TRBV4-3 and TRBJ2-2, with D possibly matching TRBD1 (6 bases). CDR3 length: 14 residues. V was pared by 4 bases and J by 4 bases, with 10 bases between. Germline CDR1 LGHNA, CDR2 YSLEER. The CDR3 reads CASSPGAGTGELFF. CDR3 coding DNA: TGCGCCAGCAGCCCAGGGGCAGGCACCGGGGAGCTGTTTTTT.

This clonotype came up many times. The gene calls are TRBV6-1 and TRBJ1-1; D possibly corresponds to TRBD1 (5 bases). This CDR3 region has 15 residues. Germline CDR1 is MNHNS and CDR2 is SASEGT. Trimming took 2 bases from V and 4 from J, leaving 14 bases between them. The CDR3: CASSESPGEATEAFF. CDR3 sequence (DNA): TGTGCCAGCAGTGAAAGTCCGGGGGAAGCCACTGAAGCTTTCTTT.

This clonotype has ten or more counts. The gene calls are TRBV20-1 and TRBJ2-3; D remains ambiguous. The V gene lost 1 base and the J gene lost 6 bases, with 11 bases spanning the gap. CDR3 length equals 13 residues. The germline V gene has CDR1 DFQATT and CDR2 SNEGSKA (reference sequence). This CDR3 reads CSARVRLGDTQYF. CDR3 nucleotide sequence: TGCAGTGCTAGAGTCCGCCTGGGCGATACGCAGTATTTT.

This chain links TRBV6-2 or TRBV6-3 with TRBJ2-7, with D perhaps being TRBD1 or TRBD2 (5 bases each). The CDR3 loop spans 15 amino acids. The germline CDR1 and CDR2 sequences are MNHEY and SVGEGT. With 6 bases removed from V and 1 base from J, the gap between germline ends came to 16 bases. CDR3 region: CASSKQQAGSYEQYF. CDR3 DNA: TGTGCCAGCAGCAAACAACAGGCGGGTTCCTACGAGCAGTACTTC.

In its sample, this clonotype was seen many times. The V and J genes are TRBV24-1 and TRBJ2-5; no clear D. Germline assignment: CDR1 KGHDR and CDR2 SFDVKD. V was shortened by 0 bases and J by 3 bases, with 4 bases between the two germline ends. This CDR3 spans 13 amino acids. CDR3 in DNA: TGTGCCACCAGTGATTTGGATGAAGAGACCCAGTACTTC. It codes for CATSDLDEETQYF.

This clonotype has only a few counts. The chain links TRBV9 to TRBJ2-1; D perhaps matches TRBD2 (7 bases). Germline V gene sequence: CDR1 SGDLS, CDR2 YYNGEE. CDR3 length: 16 amino acids. V was pared by 2 bases and J by 5 bases, with 17 bases between. CDR3 region: CASSVGGGEQHNEQFF. The CDR3 coding sequence is TGTGCCAGCAGCGTCGGAGGGGGGGAACAACACAATGAGCAGTTCTTC.

This clonotype has ten or more counts. The chain employs TRBV6-1 and TRBJ2-2; either TRBD1 or TRBD2 may supply D (6 bases each). Germline V gene lookup returns CDR1 MNHNS and CDR2 SASEGT. This CDR3 contains 14 residues. V lost 3 bases and J lost 4, with 9 bases in between. This CDR3 reads CASSDGGGTGELFF. The CDR3 DNA reads as TGTGCCAGCAGTGACGGGGGCGGCACCGGGGAGCTGTTTTTT.

This clonotype was found many times. The CDR3 DNA reads as TGCGCCAGCAGCCAAGATCGAGGTTCAACAATCTATGGCTACACCTTC. As protein: CASSQDRGSTIYGYTF. V gene TRBV4-1 combines with J gene TRBJ1-2, with D uncertain. The length of the CDR3 is 16 residues. V shed 0 bases and J shed 4 bases, with 15 bases lying between them. Germline V CDR1 and CDR2: MGHRA, YSYEKL.

This clonotype was observed at least ten times. The chain couples TRBV27 to TRBJ2-3; 8 bases agree with TRBD2. In germline, CDR1 is MNHEY, CDR2 SMNVEV (reference sequence). Unmatched junction bases numbered 5, after V lost 5 bases and J lost 1 base. The CDR3 is 15 amino acids. The CDR3: CASSMGLGRTDTQYF. The CDR3, as DNA: TGTGCCAGCAGTATGGGACTAGGGCGCACAGATACGCAGTATTTT.